The 27 T cell receptor beta chains below were found in one sample sequenced in a study of a mutant IDH1 vaccine in newly diagnosed glioma. Time point denoted: week 5, during vaccination. What each vaccine dose contained was 300 ug of mutant IDH1 20-mer peptide, accompanied by topical imiquimod. These receptors have no identified antigens. Produced via immunoSEQ multiplex PCR; TCRdb's table is partial and in-frame only. Here the sample spans under 30,000 clones, 77% being singletons. The sample was PBMCs, taken from a glioma patient whose treatment included an IDH1 peptide vaccine. The receptors stem from a man in his forties with glioma.

The chain couples TRBV4-1 to TRBJ2-3; D might be TRBD1 (5 bases). This CDR3 is 17 amino acids long. The ends were cut back, 0 bases at V and 2 bases at J, with 15 bases in the middle. Germline loops: CDR1 MGHRA, CDR2 YSYEKL. The CDR3 nucleotides are TGCGCCAGCAGCCAAGAAGGGCTACAGGTGTTCACAGATACGCAGTATTTT. Translated, it gives CASSQEGLQVFTDTQYF.

With respect to this clone: At one end the junction does not follow the germline gene, possibly because of a read error. The V call is TRBV19, the J call TRBJ1-2, with 9 positions matching TRBD1. Germline CDR1 reads LNHDA; CDR2 reads SQIVND (reference sequence). The CDR3 is made up of 16 amino acids. The CDR3 sequence: CASSIPGTGTFGGAAF. The CDR3 region has the DNA TGTGCCAGTAGTATTCCCGGGACAGGGACTTTTGGCGGCGCAGCCTTC.

This chain connects TRBV6-6 to TRBJ2-7, with TRBD2 matching over 8 bases. V shed 6 bases, J shed 1 base, and the junction held 11 bases outside the gene matches. CDR1 MNHNY and CDR2 SVGAGI come from the germline V gene (reference sequence). This CDR3 region has 16 residues. The CDR3 region is CASSPRGGLGSYEQYV. The CDR3 DNA is TGTGCCAGCAGCCCTCGGGGGGGGCTTGGGTCCTACGAGCAGTACGTC.

By sample share, this clone is medium-sized. The chain carries TRBV4-1 and TRBJ2-1; TRBD2 aligns across 12 bases. V trimming: 0 bases; J trimming: 15 bases; junction bases outside the gene matches: 15. This CDR3 has 17 amino acids. The germline V gene encodes CDR1 MGHRA and CDR2 YSYEKL. DNA for the CDR3: TGCGCCAGCAGCCAAGAGGTGCGGCTAGCGGGAGGGCGGGGTCTGTTCTTC. It encodes CASSQEVRLAGGRGLFF.

This chain joins TRBV2 and TRBJ1-1; D not resolved. This CDR3 is built from 14 residues. Trimming removed 0 bases at V and 4 bases at J, with 9 bases between. Germline V lookup: CDR1 SNHLY, CDR2 FYNNEI. CDR3 DNA sequence: TGTGCCAGCAGTGAAGCCTGGGGAGCCACTGAAGCTTTCTTT. This translates into CASSEAWGATEAFF.

The chain joins TRBV2 to TRBJ2-1; TRBD2 agrees at 8 bases. The CDR3 extends over 15 amino acids. Trimming took 2 bases from V and 4 from J; bases not matched to a gene: 4. CDR1 and CDR2 from the germline V gene are SNHLY and FYNNEI. Written as DNA, the CDR3 is TGTGCCAGCAGTGAAACGGGGGGGGTTTACAATGAGCAGTTCTTC. Its protein is CASSETGGVYNEQFF. Looking up the rest from reference TRBV2 and TRBJ2-1 gives the full variable domain: EPEVTQTPSHQVTQMGQEVILRCVPISNHLYFYWYRQILGQKVEFLVSFYNNEISEKSEIFDDQFSVERPDGSNFTLKIRSTKLEDSAMYFCASSETGGVYNEQFFGPGTRLTVL.

This clone was recorded a few times. The chain employs TRBV28 and TRBJ2-1; D is unresolved. The CDR3 is made up of 12 amino acids. The germline V gene has CDR1 MDHEN and CDR2 SYDVKM. Trimming cost V 6 bases and J 3 bases, with 6 bases left between them. CDR3 protein: CASRPDYNEQFF. The CDR3 nucleotides are TGTGCCAGCAGACCGGACTACAATGAGCAGTTCTTC.

The chain recombines TRBV6-5 with TRBJ1-3; no definite D call. The V end was cut by 5 bases, the J end by 4 bases, with 9 bases between. CDR3 length: 13 amino acids. Germline V gene lookup returns CDR1 MNHEY and CDR2 SVGAGI. DNA of the CDR3: TGTGCCAGCAGTCCTCTTGCCGGAAACACCATATATTTT. As protein: CASSPLAGNTIYF.

The chain has TRBV11-2 and TRBJ2-3, with D perhaps given as TRBD1 or TRBD2 (5 bases each). The CDR3 has 15 residues. Germline values: CDR1 SGHAT, CDR2 FQNNGV. V was clipped by 3 bases and J by 0 bases, with 10 bases between them. In DNA form, the CDR3 reads TGTGCCAGCAGCTTGGGACGGACTAGCACAGATACGCAGTATTTT. Translated, it gives CASSLGRTSTDTQYF.

J is TRBJ2-3 and V is TRBV18; D unresolved. V was pared by 0 bases and J by 4 bases, with 8 bases between. Germline V CDR1 and CDR2: KGHSH, LQKENI. This CDR3 region has 14 residues. The CDR3 protein is CASSPPDEADTQYF. In nucleotides, the CDR3 is TGTGCCAGCTCACCACCTGACGAGGCAGATACGCAGTATTTT.

This clone was detected once. The V and J genes are TRBV7-9 and TRBJ2-7; D unresolved. Germline V gene sequence: CDR1 SEHNR, CDR2 FQNEAQ (reference sequence). The germline V and J ends were trimmed by 1 base and 3 bases, with 7 bases remaining between them. CDR3 length: 13 amino acids. CDR3 nucleotides: TGTGCCAGCAGCTTAGATGTCGGCTACGAGCAGTACGTC. This gives the protein CASSLDVGYEQYV.

V gene TRBV7-9 combines with J gene TRBJ2-1; 15 positions match TRBD2. Unmatched junction bases numbered 5, after V lost 5 bases and J lost 9 bases. Germline CDR1 reads SEHNR; CDR2 reads FQNEAQ (reference sequence). The CDR3 totals 15 residues. The CDR3 bases are TGTGCCAGCAGCCCTGGACTAGCGGGAGGGAGTGAGCAGTTCTTC. Its protein product is CASSPGLAGGSEQFF.

This clone was seen only a few times. V is TRBV6-6 and J is TRBJ2-3, with D perhaps TRBD2 (5 bases). There are 15 residues in the CDR3. Looked up from germline, CDR1 is MNHNY and CDR2 is SVGAGI (reference sequence). Trimming shortened V by 2 bases and J by 0 bases, and 9 bases separated the two germline ends. Here the CDR3 DNA reads TGTGCCAGCAGTTACGGCGGGTTGAGCACAGATACGCAGTATTTT. Protein product: CASSYGGLSTDTQYF.

The chain's CDR3 is CASSDDGVGPLHF. In nucleotides, the CDR3 is TGCGCCAGCAGTGATGATGGGGTCGGGCCCCTCCACTTT. V is TRBV10-1 and J is TRBJ1-6; D remains ambiguous. V was clipped by 3 bases and J by 13 bases, with 13 bases between them. This CDR3 is 13 amino acids long. CDR1 and CDR2 from the germline V gene are WNHNN and SYGVQD (reference sequence).

This chain connects TRBV5-6 to TRBJ2-7, with 8 bases matching TRBD1. The ends lost 4 bases at V and 3 bases at J; junction bases unmatched: 6. The germline V gene encodes CDR1 SGHDT and CDR2 YYEEEE. The CDR3 is 14 residues long. CDR3 DNA sequence: TGTGCCAGCAGCCAACGGACAGGGAACTACGAGCAGTACTTC. It is translated as CASSQRTGNYEQYF.

The J gene is TRBJ2-3, the V gene TRBV4-3, with D possibly being TRBD2 (6 bases). V lost 0 bases to trimming and J lost 3 bases, with 10 bases between them. The CDR3 spans 15 residues. Germline values: CDR1 LGHNA, CDR2 YSLEER. The CDR3 nucleotides are TGCGCCAGCAGCCAAGAAAACGGGAGAACAGATACGCAGTATTTT. Its protein product is CASSQENGRTDTQYF.

This clone was counted between two and nine times. The V and J genes are TRBV6-5 and TRBJ1-3; the match to TRBD1 covers 7 bases. From germline, CDR1 is MNHEY and CDR2 SVGAGI. The CDR3 has 15 residues. With 5 bases clipped from V and 0 bases from J, the junction kept 4 bases outside the gene matches. The CDR3 region is CASSTDRVSGNTIYF. The CDR3 nucleotides are TGTGCCAGCAGTACCGACAGGGTCTCTGGAAACACCATATATTTT.

CDR3 in amino acids: CASSPKGVNNEKLFF. DNA for the CDR3: TGTGCCAGCAGCCCGAAAGGGGTTAATAATGAAAAACTGTTTTTT. The chain employs TRBV14 and TRBJ1-4; possible D gene TRBD1, 5 bases. CDR3 length: 15 amino acids. Germline CDR1 SGHDN, CDR2 FVKESK. Trimming stripped 4 bases from V and 4 bases from J, with 13 bases between.

The chain has TRBV7-6 and TRBJ2-7; 7 nucleotides align to TRBD1. CDR3 length: 14 amino acids. J gave up 2 bases and V 5 bases, and 6 bases lay outside the gene matches. Per the germline V gene, CDR1 is SGHVS and CDR2 is FNYEAQ. DNA of the CDR3: TGTGCCAGCAGCGCACAGGGGAGTCCCTACGAGCAGTACTTC. It encodes CASSAQGSPYEQYF.

The CDR3 sequence is CASSLVRGDTGELFF. CDR3 nucleotide sequence: TGCGCCAGCAGCTTGGTACGGGGAGACACCGGGGAGCTGTTTTTT. The chain uses TRBV5-1 and TRBJ2-2; weak D call: TRBD2 (5 bases). This CDR3 has 15 amino acids. Per germline, CDR1 SGHRS and CDR2 YFSETQ. V was shortened by 0 bases and J by 3 bases, with 9 bases between the two germline ends.

The CDR3 bases are TGTGCCAGCAGCTTGTCCGGGATCGAGCAGTACGTC. Translation gives CASSLSGIEQYV. This chain joins TRBV5-6 and TRBJ2-7; tentatively, D is TRBD2 (5 bases). The V and J ends lost 1 base and 6 bases respectively, with 8 bases between them. Germline lookup yields CDR1 SGHDT and CDR2 YYEEEE. This CDR3 is built from 12 residues.

The chain recombines TRBV11-2 with TRBJ2-1; D unclear. CDR1 is SGHAT, CDR2 FQNNGV, per germline. The CDR3 is 11 residues long. The V end was cut by 5 bases, the J end by 9 bases, with 8 bases between. The CDR3 region has the DNA TGTGCCAGCAGCCCTCTAAGTGAGCAGTTCTTC. Protein product: CASSPLSEQFF.

The chain is built from TRBV11-2 and TRBJ1-1; 7 nucleotides agree with TRBD1. The V gene end was trimmed by 3 bases and the J gene end by 1 base; junction bases not matched to a gene: 2. Germline values: CDR1 SGHAT, CDR2 FQNNGV. The CDR3 is 14 residues long. The CDR3: CASSLAGGNTEAFF. In DNA form, the CDR3 reads TGTGCCAGCAGCTTGGCAGGGGGGAACACTGAAGCTTTCTTT.

The sample holds one count of this clone. V and J are TRBV18 and TRBJ2-2, with 12 bases identical to TRBD2. This CDR3 comprises 17 residues. Germline assignment: CDR1 KGHSH and CDR2 LQKENI. The V and J ends lost 1 base and 0 bases, in that order; junction bases with no gene match: 0. This CDR3 reads CASSPRTSGANTGELFF. In nucleotides, the CDR3 is TGTGCCAGCTCACCACGGACTAGCGGGGCGAACACCGGGGAGCTGTTTTTT.

The rearrangement links TRBV5-6 to TRBJ2-7, with 8 bases identical to TRBD1. J gave up 2 bases and V 4 bases, and 8 bases lay outside the gene matches. The CDR3 length is 15 residues. Germline V gene lookup returns CDR1 SGHDT and CDR2 YYEEEE. The CDR3 here is CASSPGTGRPYEQYF. CDR3 DNA: TGTGCCAGCAGCCCAGGGACAGGTCGCCCCTACGAGCAGTACTTC.

This clone was seen more than once but under ten times. The V gene is TRBV27, the J gene TRBJ2-1, with a tentative D call TRBD2 (5 bases). V was shortened by 7 bases and J by 5 bases, with 15 bases between the two germline ends. CDR1 and CDR2 (germline): MNHEY, SMNVEV (reference sequence). CDR3 length equals 14 residues. CDR3 coding DNA: TGTGCCAGCAATGGGCTAGCTTCCCACAATGAGCAGTTCTTC. As protein: CASNGLASHNEQFF.

This clone occurred once. The V call is TRBV29-1, the J call TRBJ1-2; 8 nucleotides line up with TRBD1. Unmatched junction bases numbered 15, after V lost 2 bases and J lost 13 bases. CDR1 and CDR2 (germline): SQVTM, ANQGSEA. The CDR3 spans 14 residues. The CDR3 bases are TGCAGCGTTGAATATGGTTCCGGACAGGGATCTCTCACCTTC. Encoded protein: CSVEYGSGQGSLTF.